This T cell receptor beta chain came from a study of T cells in Graves' hyperthyroidism and ophthalmopathy. Study outcomes and limitations: Also found in blood were most expanded thyroid clonotypes above 0.001.

In its sample, this clonotype was seen a few times. Its specificity is not known. Used for diagnoses were clinical symptoms, serum thyroxine and TRAb, thyroid ultrasound and orbital computed tomography. TCR beta CDR3 sequences were amplified from RNA transcripts. The HTBI primer set was used in a first-round RT-PCR of the TCR CDR3. One entry per CDR3 protein, called by TCRdb with MiXCR from the multiplex PCR reads. The table includes 600,000 to 700,000 distinct CDR3 sequences, roughly 45% detected once. The CDR3 is made up of 16 amino acids. The V end was cut by 1 base, the J end by 4 bases, with 14 bases between. Per the germline V gene, CDR1 is SGHRS and CDR2 is YFSETQ.

The TCR sequence derives from an adult man with Graves' disease, either hyperthyroidism or ophthalmopathy (not recorded which). The V call is TRBV5-1, the J call TRBJ2-2, with a weak D call TRBD1 (6 bases). The sequenced sample consisted of peripheral blood or thyroid tissue (not recorded which). The CDR3 nucleotides are TGCGCCAGCAGCTTGCGAGGCCTCAGGGGCACCGGGGAGCTGTTTTTT. Protein: CASSLRGLRGTGELFF.